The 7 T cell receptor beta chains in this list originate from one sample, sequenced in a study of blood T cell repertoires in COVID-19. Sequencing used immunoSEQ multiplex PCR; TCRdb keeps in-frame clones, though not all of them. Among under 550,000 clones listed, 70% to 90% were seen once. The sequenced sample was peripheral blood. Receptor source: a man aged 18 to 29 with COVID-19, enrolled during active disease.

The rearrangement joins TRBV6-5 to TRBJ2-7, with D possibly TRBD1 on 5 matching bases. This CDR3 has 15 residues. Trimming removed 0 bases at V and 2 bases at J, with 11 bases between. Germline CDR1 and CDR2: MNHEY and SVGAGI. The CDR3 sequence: CASSYSLKTAYEQYF. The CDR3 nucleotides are TGTGCCAGCAGTTACTCGCTTAAGACAGCCTACGAGCAGTACTTC.

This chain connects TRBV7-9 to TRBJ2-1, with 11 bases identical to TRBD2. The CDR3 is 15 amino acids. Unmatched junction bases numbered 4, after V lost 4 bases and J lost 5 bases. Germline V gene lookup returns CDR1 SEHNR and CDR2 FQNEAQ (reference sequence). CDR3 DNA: TGTGCCAGCAGCTGGGGACTAGCGGTGAACAATGAGCAGTTCTTC. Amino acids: CASSWGLAVNNEQFF. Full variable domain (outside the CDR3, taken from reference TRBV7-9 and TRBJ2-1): DTGVSQNPRHKITKRGQNVTFRCDPISEHNRLYWYRQTLGQGPEFLTYFQNEAQLEKSRLLSDRFSAERPKGSFSTLEIQRTEQGDSAMYLCASSWGLAVNNEQFFGPGTRLTVL.

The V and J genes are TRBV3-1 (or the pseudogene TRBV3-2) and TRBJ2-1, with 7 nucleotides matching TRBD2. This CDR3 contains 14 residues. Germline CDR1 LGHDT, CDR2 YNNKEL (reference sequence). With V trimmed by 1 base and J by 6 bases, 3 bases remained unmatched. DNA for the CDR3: TGTGCCAGCAGCCAAGTGCGGGGGAGCAATGAGCAGTTCTTC. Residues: CASSQVRGSNEQFF.

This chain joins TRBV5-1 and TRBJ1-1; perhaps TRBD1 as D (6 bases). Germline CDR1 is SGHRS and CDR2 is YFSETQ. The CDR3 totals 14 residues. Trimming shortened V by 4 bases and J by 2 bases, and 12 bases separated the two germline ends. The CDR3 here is CASSAQGGNTEAFF. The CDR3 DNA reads TGCGCCAGCAGCGCACAGGGTGGCAACACTGAAGCTTTCTTT.

CDR3 bases: TGTGCCAGCAGCCCCACCGGGACAGTTAATAGCTTTAGCACAGATACGCAGTATTTT. Translated, it gives CASSPTGTVNSFSTDTQYF. The gene calls are TRBV21-1 and TRBJ2-3; the listed D gene, TRBD1, was not tested against the DNA. TRBV21-1 constitutes a pseudogene. The length of the CDR3 is 19 residues.

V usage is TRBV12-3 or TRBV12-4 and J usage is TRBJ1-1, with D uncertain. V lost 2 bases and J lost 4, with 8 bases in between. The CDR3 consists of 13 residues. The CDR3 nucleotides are TGTGCCAGCAGTTTAAGGAGGGCCACTGAAGCTTTCTTT. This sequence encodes CASSLRRATEAFF.

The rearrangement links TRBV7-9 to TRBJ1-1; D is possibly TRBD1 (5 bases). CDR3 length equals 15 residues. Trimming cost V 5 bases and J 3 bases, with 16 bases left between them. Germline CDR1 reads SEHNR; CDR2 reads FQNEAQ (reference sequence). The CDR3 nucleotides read TGTGCCAGCAGCCCACGTGGGGGGAGAGACACTGAAGCTTTCTTT. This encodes CASSPRGGRDTEAFF.